This paragraph reports one T cell receptor (beta chain). This sample is drawn from a study of blood T cell repertoires in COVID-19. Overall study context: Samples taken during acute and convalescent COVID-19 were collected in the United States, Italy and Spain. PBMCs, B-cell-depleted T cells, or T cells provided the cDNA or gDNA that made up the material.

Recruited during active infection, patients (from Seattle) were subsequently followed longitudinally. With V trimmed by 5 bases and J by 4 bases, 10 bases remained unmatched. This CDR3 is 14 amino acids long. Looked up from germline, CDR1 is GTSNPN and CDR2 is SVGIG (reference sequence). In the study's own analysis: The assay estimated nucleated cells by amplifying reference gene primers. The table came from immunoSEQ multiplex PCR; TCRdb's copy has only in-frame clones and leaves some out. The DNA gave D and trimming, while V, J and clone size come from that table. This repertoire shows about 350,000 clones, approximately 86% found once; its top ten account for under 8.5%.

The chain couples TRBV30 to TRBJ1-2, with 7 bases fitting TRBD1. The material sequenced was peripheral blood. The receptor's source is a woman aged 60-70 years with COVID-19, enrolled during active disease. The chain's CDR3 is CAWAGTVVLYGYTF. DNA of the CDR3: TGTGCCTGGGCCGGGACAGTTGTCCTCTATGGCTACACCTTC.